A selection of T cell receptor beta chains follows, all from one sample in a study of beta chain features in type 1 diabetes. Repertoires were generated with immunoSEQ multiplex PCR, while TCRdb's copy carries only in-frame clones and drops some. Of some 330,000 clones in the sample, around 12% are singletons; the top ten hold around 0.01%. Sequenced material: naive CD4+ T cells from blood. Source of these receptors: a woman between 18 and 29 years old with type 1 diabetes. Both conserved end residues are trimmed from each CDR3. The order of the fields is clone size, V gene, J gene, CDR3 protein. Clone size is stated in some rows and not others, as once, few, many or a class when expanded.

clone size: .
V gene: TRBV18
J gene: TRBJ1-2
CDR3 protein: ASSPHRDSLVGDT

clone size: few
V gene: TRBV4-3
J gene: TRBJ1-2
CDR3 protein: ASSVDREDGYT

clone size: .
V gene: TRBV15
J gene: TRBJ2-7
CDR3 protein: ATSRDTGLYEQY

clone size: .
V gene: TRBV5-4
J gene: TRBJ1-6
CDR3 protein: ASSLGGGTDSPLH

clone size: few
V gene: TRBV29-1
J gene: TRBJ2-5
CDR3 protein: SVYSLAGEGETQY

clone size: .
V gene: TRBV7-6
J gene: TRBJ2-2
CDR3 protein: ASSGRTGEFSGELF

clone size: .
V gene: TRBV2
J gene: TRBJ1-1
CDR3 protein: ASSEQDTEAF

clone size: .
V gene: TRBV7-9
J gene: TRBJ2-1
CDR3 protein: ASSPPGQGSNEQF

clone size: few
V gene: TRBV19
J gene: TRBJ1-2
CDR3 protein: ASSLTGPGGYT

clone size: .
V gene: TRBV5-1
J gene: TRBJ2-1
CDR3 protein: ASSIYPGQVAEQF

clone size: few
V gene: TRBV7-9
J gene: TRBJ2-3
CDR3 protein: ASSLMAGGDADTQY

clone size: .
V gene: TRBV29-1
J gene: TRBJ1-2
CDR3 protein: SAGAEGAGYGYT

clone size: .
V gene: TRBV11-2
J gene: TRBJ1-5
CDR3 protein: ASSLWEGQPQH

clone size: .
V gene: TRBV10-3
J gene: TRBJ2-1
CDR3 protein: AISESSGVGGHEQF

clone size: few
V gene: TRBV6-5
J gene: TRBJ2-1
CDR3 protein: ASRPGGNNEQF

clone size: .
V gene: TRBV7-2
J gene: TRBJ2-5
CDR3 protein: ASSLWNRLEETQY

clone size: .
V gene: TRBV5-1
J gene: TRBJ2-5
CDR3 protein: ASSPGSGSGETQY

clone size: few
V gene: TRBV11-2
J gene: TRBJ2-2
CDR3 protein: ASTRRVNTGELF

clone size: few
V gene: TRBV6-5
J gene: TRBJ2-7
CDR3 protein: AISETNSGVGY

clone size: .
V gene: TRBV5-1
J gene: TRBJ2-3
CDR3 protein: ASSKARWVTDTQY

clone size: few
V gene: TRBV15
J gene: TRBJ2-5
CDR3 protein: ATSRDLAGGSGETQY

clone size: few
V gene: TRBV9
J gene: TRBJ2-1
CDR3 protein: ASSVGWGTNYNEQF

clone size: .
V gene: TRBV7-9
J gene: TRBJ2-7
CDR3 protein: ASLAGNGYEQY

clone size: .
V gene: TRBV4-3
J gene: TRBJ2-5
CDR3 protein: ASSQEGGGQETQY

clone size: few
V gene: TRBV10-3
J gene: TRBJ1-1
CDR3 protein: AIRRGGKGEVTEAF

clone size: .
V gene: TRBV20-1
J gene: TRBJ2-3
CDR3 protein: SPSEDTQY

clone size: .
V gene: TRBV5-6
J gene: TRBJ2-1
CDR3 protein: ASSTGQIYNEQF

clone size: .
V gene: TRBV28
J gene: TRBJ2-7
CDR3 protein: ASRRTGLSNYEQY

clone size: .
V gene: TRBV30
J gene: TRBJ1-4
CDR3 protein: AWSVQGGWEKLF

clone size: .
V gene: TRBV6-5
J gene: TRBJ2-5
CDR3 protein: ASSYSAQGRGETQY

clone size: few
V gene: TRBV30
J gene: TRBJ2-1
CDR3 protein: AWTGQLLNEQF

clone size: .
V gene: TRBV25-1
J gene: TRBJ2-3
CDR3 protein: ASSEYGGTDTQY